The 5 T cell receptor beta chains below all came from one sample that was sequenced in a study of T-cell reconstitution after alpha-beta-depleted transplantation in children. Unique molecular identifiers were incorporated into the prepared TCRbeta library. TCRdb processed the PCR reads anew with MiXCR; each CDR3 protein has one entry. Of hundreds of thousands of distinct CDR3 sequences listed, approximately 17% were seen once; the top ten hold 0.85% to 1.3%. The material sequenced was PBMCs from the stem cell graft donor, taken from the stem cell graft. These receptors came from a human donor who donated a stem cell graft to a child with acute myeloid leukemia.

On this clonotype: A much bigger clone sits one base away, suggesting this may be a read error. The chain combines TRBV7-2 with TRBJ2-7; 10 bases align to TRBD1. Losses at the gene ends were 5 bases for V and 1 base for J; bases not matched to a gene: 8. Per germline, CDR1 SGHTA and CDR2 FQGNSA. The CDR3 sequence is 16 residues long. DNA for the CDR3: TGTGCCAGCAGCCTGTTGGGACAGGGGCGTTCCTACGAGCAGTACTTC. This sequence encodes CASSLLGQGRSYEQYF.

This clonotype was observed many times. This chain uses TRBV7-2 with TRBJ1-2, with 7 bases matching TRBD1. The CDR3 totals 14 residues. The ends lost 1 base at V and 4 bases at J; junction bases unmatched: 3. Germline V gene data show CDR1 as SGHTA and CDR2 as FQGNSA. Here the CDR3 DNA reads TGTGCCAGCAGCTTAGGAGGGGACAGCTATGGCTACACCTTC. Its protein product is CASSLGGDSYGYTF.

The genes are TRBV15 and TRBJ2-2, with 7 positions matching TRBD2. After removal of 3 bases from V and 0 bases from J, the junction contained 4 bases not matched to a gene. Germline CDR1 reads LNHNV; CDR2 reads YYDKDF (reference sequence). This CDR3 is 16 amino acids long. The chain's CDR3 is CATSREAGANTGELFF. The CDR3, as DNA: TGTGCCACCAGCAGGGAGGCGGGGGCGAACACCGGGGAGCTGTTTTTT.

The chain joins TRBV5-6 to TRBJ1-1, with a tentative D call TRBD1 (6 bases). This CDR3 has 14 amino acids. Germline CDR1 reads SGHDT; CDR2 reads YYEEEE. V lost 2 bases to trimming and J lost 5 bases, with 13 bases between them. This chain's CDR3 is CASSFEGGGTEAFF. The CDR3 DNA follows: TGTGCCAGCAGCTTTGAAGGGGGGGGGACTGAAGCTTTCTTT.

The genes are TRBV6-1 and TRBJ1-2; no clear D. The CDR3 runs 11 residues. The germline V gene encodes CDR1 MNHNS and CDR2 SASEGT. The V end lost 6 bases, the J end lost 0 bases, and 2 bases lay between the germline ends. The CDR3 protein is CASSTNYGYTF. CDR3 bases: TGTGCCAGCAGCACTAACTATGGCTACACCTTC.